The source of this T cell receptor (beta chain) is a study of blood T cell repertoires in COVID-19 (dated by TCRdb to the early 2020s). In the study overall: Samples covering the acute and convalescent phases of COVID-19 were provided by collaborators in the United States, Italy and Spain. The repertoires were made available in a free public database intended to serve as a resource for research on the immune response to SARS-CoV-2. The samples were drawn from the first 160 participants of the ongoing ImmuneRACE study and from about 1,200 subjects provided by 6 global collaborators. The prospective study material was composed of cDNA or gDNA derived from T cells, B-cell-depleted T cells, or PBMCs. HLA class I and class II types, where available, came from metadata supplied by the sample provider rather than from assay-based typing. The sample metadata nearly always contained a de-identified subject ID, COVID-19 status, age in years and sex. Deeply sampled blood TCRbeta repertoires from subjects exposed to, actively infected with, or recovered from COVID-19 were included in the dataset.

One collaborating source in Seattle enrolled patients during active infection and followed them longitudinally through the course of disease. Each collaborating institution followed its own protocols to collect whole blood in K2EDTA tubes. For TCRbeta analysis, collaborators shipped samples in one of three forms: frozen whole blood, isolated PBMCs, or DNA extracted from either of those sample types. The germline V gene (reference sequence) sets CDR1 to SEHNR and CDR2 to FQNEAQ. Germline trimming amounts to 5 bases on V and 4 bases on J, with 7 as the count of junction bases outside the gene matches. The CDR3 measures 15 amino acids from cysteine to phenylalanine. Just CDR3 DNA is preserved here, 45 bases in frame from base 1. As to this clone: It lacks a known antigen. Within one base of it there is no much larger clone, and no base qualities were kept.

TCRbeta CDR3 regions were amplified from genomic DNA by means of the immunoSEQ Assay, a bias-controlled multiplex PCR. Per the source publication's procedure: Nucleated cell counts per sample were estimated from amplification of reference gene primers within the assay. Sequence reads were collapsed and filtered to measure the absolute abundance of every unique TCRbeta CDR3 rearrangement. For each sample, productive Simpson clonality was calculated as the square root of Simpson's diversity index across productive rearrangements. TCRdb provides this immuneACCESS table in a form limited to in-frame rearrangements. Some clones are lacking; in checked studies, under half of them reflect an unresolved V gene, and why the rest are absent is not known. That table gives V, J and clone size, and the DNA gave D and trimming. This sample is represented by roughly 150,000 clones; 87% of them were singletons. 10% of the sample lies in the top ten.

General conclusions and limits of the study: How much clinical and demographic metadata was included differed by source and by participant, and the metadata was provided uncurated.

The receptor was isolated from a woman in her 70s with COVID-19, enrolled during active disease. The V and J genes are TRBV7-9 and TRBJ1-5; the junction holds 8 bases that match TRBD1. Sequencing was done on a sample of peripheral blood. In nucleotides, the sequence is TGTGCCAGCAGCCCACAGGGGGATACAAATCAGCCCCAGCATTTT. This codes for CASSPQGDTNQPQHF.